This T cell receptor (beta chain) appears in the sequencing data of a study of cytomegalovirus exposure and HLA in healthy donors. Study-wide points: Later analysis identified a missense DCLRE1C variant that was linked to TCR beta V- and J-gene trimming.

As concerns this clone: Its target is not known. Its ends do not fully match the called genes, so a read error is possible.

In the PCR, 60 Vbeta and 13 Jbeta primers were used. The data were produced by immunoSEQ multiplex PCR, yet TCRdb's version contains in-frame clones alone and is incomplete. This repertoire shows some 140,000 clones, roughly two thirds found once; its top ten account for 1% to 1.5%. The CDR3 is made up of 18 amino acids. Germline CDR1 MNHNS, CDR2 SASEGT. The chain carries TRBV6-1 and TRBJ1-2; 10 nucleotides align to TRBD1. The TCR was taken from a middle-aged woman in good health and CMV-seronegative. Specimen: PBMCs. The CDR3 DNA is TGTGCCAGCAGCGAAGGGACAGGGGCCGCCGGCTACCTTTGGGGCTACACCTTC. Amino acid sequence: CASSEGTGAAGYLWGYTF.